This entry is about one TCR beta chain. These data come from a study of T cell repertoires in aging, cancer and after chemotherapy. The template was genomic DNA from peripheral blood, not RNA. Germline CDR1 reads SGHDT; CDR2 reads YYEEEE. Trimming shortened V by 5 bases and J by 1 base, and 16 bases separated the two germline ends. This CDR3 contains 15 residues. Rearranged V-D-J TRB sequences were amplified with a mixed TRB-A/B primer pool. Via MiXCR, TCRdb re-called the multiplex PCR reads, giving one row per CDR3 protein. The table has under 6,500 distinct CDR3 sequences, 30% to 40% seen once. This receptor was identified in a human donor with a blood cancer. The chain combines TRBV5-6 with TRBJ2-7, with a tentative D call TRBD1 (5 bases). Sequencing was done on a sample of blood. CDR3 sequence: CASRAEDTSSYEQYF. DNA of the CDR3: TGTGCCAGCAGGGCCGAGGACACCTCTTCCTACGAGCAGTACTTC.